This T cell receptor beta chain stems from a study of Ad26.COV2.S vaccination and SARS-CoV-2 variants. Across the whole study: Ad26.COV2.S given intramuscularly, once or twice 56 days apart.

In regard to this clone: The antigen is undetermined.

Method: immunoSEQ multiplex PCR; TCRdb's copy keeps in-frame clones and lacks some. The sample records approximately 340,000 clones, more than 75% being singletons. Broader study findings: Vaccine recipients showed a spike-specific TCR breadth that was higher than in placebo recipients. Overall T cell responses may have been underestimated by the analyses of TCR breadth and depth.

CDR1 and CDR2 from the germline V gene are MNHEY and SVGAGI. V was shortened by 3 bases and J by 8 bases, with 19 bases between the two germline ends. CDR3 length: 16 amino acids. Sample treatment: roughly 19 received Ad26.COV2.S at low or high dose, single or two shots; 5 received placebo; per-sample allocation not given. After the first vaccine or placebo injection, samples were drawn on day 63. The chain recombines TRBV6-5 with TRBJ1-4, with D maybe TRBD1 (5 bases). Sample: peripheral blood, taken in a trial of Ad26.COV2.S vaccine versus placebo. The source of this sequence is a person between 18 and 65 years old who received the Ad26.COV2.S COVID-19 vaccine or a placebo. This CDR3 reads CASSYRAEFGGEKLFF. Written as DNA, the CDR3 is TGTGCCAGCAGTTATCGGGCGGAGTTTGGGGGGGAAAAACTGTTTTTT.